A single count supports the clone carrying this T cell receptor beta chain. This sample stems from a study of blood T cell repertoires in COVID-19. Study context: Spain, Italy and the United States supplied samples that represented acute and convalescent COVID-19. PBMCs, B-cell-depleted T cells, or T cells provided the cDNA or gDNA that made up the material.

Germline V CDR1 and CDR2: MDHEN, SYDVKM. This CDR3 region has 14 residues. Germline trimming cut 7 bases from V and 5 bases from J; bases unmatched to any gene: 8. Per the authors' pipeline: Amplified reference gene primers provided the basis for estimating nucleated cell counts. Assay: immunoSEQ multiplex PCR; the TCRdb copy retains only in-frame clones and omits some. V, J and clone size are taken as reported in that table, and D and trimming were inferred from the DNA itself. This table holds roughly 60,000 clones, approximately 90% found once. The TCR comes from an elderly woman with active COVID-19. Specimen: peripheral blood. This chain connects TRBV28 to TRBJ2-3, with TRBD2 identical over 8 bases. CDR3 loop: CASTTGLAGDTQYF. Here the CDR3 DNA reads TGTGCCAGCACCACGGGGCTAGCGGGAGATACGCAGTATTTT.